This T cell receptor (beta chain) is from a study of blood T cells in healthy people across ages. The use of a sample-barcoded 5' primer and a J-beta primer mix characterized a second PCR of about 7 to 12 cycles. Every sample gave at least 3 million paired-end reads containing CDR3. TCRdb re-analysed the 5' RACE reads in MiXCR, keeping a single row per CDR3 protein. The table has about 620,000 distinct CDR3 sequences, roughly 20% seen once. This clonotype turned up a few times. The antigen is undetermined. Per germline, CDR1 SNHLY and CDR2 FYNNEI. The V end was cut by 8 bases, the J end by 0 bases, with 11 bases between. There are 14 residues in the CDR3. General study results and limits: Bulk PBMC profiling left naive and antigen-experienced comparisons inconclusive. Possibly confounding the expanded clonotype changes was the fact that donor CMV status was unknown.

The rearrangement joins TRBV2 to TRBJ2-1; D uncertain. This clonotype originated in a man aged 65 to 79 in good health. The specimen sequenced was blood. CDR3 in amino acids: CASSQSTSYNEQFF. The CDR3 nucleotides are TGTGCCAGCTCGCAGAGTACCTCCTACAATGAGCAGTTCTTC.